This TCR beta chain was retrieved from a study of monozygotic twins with inflammatory bowel disease. Regarding this clonotype: Its antigen is not known.

TCRdb re-called the 5' RACE reads; one entry per CDR3 protein, DNA not given. In total, the table holds 400,000 to 500,000 distinct CDR3 sequences. General observations from the study: Separate T cell subtypes could not be resolved from one another. Immunosuppressive treatments were not uniform, and this may have added variability to patient repertoires.

The TCR comes from a human donor with ulcerative colitis or Crohn's disease, or a healthy co-twin of an affected twin (not recorded which). Sequencing was done on a sample of blood.

Here the CDR3 reads CASSLGSHSGNTIYF. The chain links TRBV7-2 to TRBJ1-3. The length of the CDR3 is 15 residues. Germline CDR1 SGHTA, CDR2 FQGNSA.